This T cell receptor beta chain was sequenced during a study of T cell responses to AZD1222 COVID-19 vaccine. V was clipped by 6 bases and J by 0 bases; unmatched bases: 5. The germline gives CDR1 SGHTA, CDR2 FQGNSA. The CDR3 runs to 15 residues. This clone was recorded a few times. Its antigen is unidentified. Assay used: immunoSEQ multiplex PCR; TCRdb lists only in-frame clones, some missing. The sample includes 95,000 to 150,000 clones, about 89% seen only once; the top ten take more than 4%. Study-wide points: Sampled repertoires all dated from after the peak T cell response. Donors, mostly white British, included more females; clonal diversity was possibly underestimated. Distributed over spike, vaccine-associated CD4 TCRs predominated at 160-218 and 743-854. Two doses of AZD1222 preceded a rise in Spike-specific TCR breadth and depth.

The V and J genes are TRBV7-2 and TRBJ1-5; 7 bases are a match to TRBD1. The source of this sequence is an adult in good health. The material sequenced was peripheral blood, taken on day 0 of AZD1222 vaccination. The CDR3 DNA is TGTGCCAGCAGTCTAGGACAGGCTAGCAATCAGCCCCAGCATTTT. Protein sequence: CASSLGQASNQPQHF.